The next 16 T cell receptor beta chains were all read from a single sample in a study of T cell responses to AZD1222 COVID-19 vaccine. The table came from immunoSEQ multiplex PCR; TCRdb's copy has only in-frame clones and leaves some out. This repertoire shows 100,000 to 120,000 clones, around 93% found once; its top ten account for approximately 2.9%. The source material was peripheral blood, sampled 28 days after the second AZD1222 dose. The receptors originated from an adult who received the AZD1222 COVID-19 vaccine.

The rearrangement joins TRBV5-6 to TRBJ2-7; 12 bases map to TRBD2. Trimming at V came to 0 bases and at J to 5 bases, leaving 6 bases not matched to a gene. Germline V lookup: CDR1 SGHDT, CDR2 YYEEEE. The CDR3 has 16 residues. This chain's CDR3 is CASSLGLAGDWDEQYF. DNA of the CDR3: TGTGCCAGCAGCTTGGGACTAGCGGGAGATTGGGACGAGCAGTACTTC.

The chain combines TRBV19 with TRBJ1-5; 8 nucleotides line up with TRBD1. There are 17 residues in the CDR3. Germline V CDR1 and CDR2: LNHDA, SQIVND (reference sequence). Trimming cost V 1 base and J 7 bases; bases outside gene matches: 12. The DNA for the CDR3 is TGTGCCAGTAGTATAGCAAGGAGGACAGGGATGGACCAGCCCCAGCATTTT. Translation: CASSIARRTGMDQPQHF.

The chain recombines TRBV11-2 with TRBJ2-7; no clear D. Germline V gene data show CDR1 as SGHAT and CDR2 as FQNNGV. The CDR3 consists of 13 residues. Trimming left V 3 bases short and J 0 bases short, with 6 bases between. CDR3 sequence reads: CASSFGPSYEQYF. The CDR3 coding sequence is TGTGCCAGCAGCTTTGGACCCTCCTACGAGCAGTACTTC.

Written as DNA, the CDR3 is TGTGCCAGCAGCTTAGCGCTAGGCACAGGGGGAAACACTGAAGCTTTCTTT. It specifies CASSLALGTGGNTEAFF. The chain couples TRBV7-6 to TRBJ1-1; TRBD1 matches 8 bases. Germline CDR1 reads SGHVS; CDR2 reads FNYEAQ. Unmatched junction bases numbered 8, after V lost 0 bases and J lost 2 bases. The length of the CDR3 is 17 residues.

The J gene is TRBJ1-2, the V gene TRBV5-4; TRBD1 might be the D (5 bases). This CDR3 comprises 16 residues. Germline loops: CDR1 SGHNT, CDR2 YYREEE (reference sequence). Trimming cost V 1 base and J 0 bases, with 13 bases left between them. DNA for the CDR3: TGTGCCAGCAGCTTGCAGGGCCGCATGGCTAACTATGGCTACACCTTC. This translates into CASSLQGRMANYGYTF.

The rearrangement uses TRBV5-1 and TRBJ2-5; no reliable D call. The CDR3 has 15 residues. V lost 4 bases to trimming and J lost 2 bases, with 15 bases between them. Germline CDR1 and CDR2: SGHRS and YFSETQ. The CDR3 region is CASSRTGRTQETQYF. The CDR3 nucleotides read TGCGCCAGCAGCCGGACGGGCAGAACACAAGAGACCCAGTACTTC.

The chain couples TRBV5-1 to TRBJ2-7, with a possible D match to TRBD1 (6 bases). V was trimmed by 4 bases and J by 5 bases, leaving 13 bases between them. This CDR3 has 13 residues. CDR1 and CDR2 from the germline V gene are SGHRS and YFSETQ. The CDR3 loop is CASSGGPGNEQYF. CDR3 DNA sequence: TGCGCCAGCAGCGGGGGCCCTGGGAACGAGCAGTACTTC.

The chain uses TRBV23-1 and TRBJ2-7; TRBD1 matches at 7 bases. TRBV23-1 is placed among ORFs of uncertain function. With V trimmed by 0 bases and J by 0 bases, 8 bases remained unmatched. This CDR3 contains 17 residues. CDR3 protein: CASSQSDRSLPSYEQYF. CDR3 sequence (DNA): TGCGCCAGCAGTCAATCGGACAGGTCCTTACCCTCCTACGAGCAGTACTTC.

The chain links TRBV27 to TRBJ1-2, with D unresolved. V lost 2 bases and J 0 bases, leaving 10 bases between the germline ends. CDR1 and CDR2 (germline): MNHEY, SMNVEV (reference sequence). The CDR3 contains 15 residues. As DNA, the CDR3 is TGTGCCAGCAGTTTAGGCACCGGATCTAACTATGGCTACACCTTC. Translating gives CASSLGTGSNYGYTF.

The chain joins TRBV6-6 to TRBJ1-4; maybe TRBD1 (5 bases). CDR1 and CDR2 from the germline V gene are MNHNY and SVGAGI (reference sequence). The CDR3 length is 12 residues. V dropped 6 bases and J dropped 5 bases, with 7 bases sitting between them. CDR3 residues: CASRAGNEKLFF. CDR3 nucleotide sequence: TGTGCCAGCAGAGCAGGGAATGAAAAACTGTTTTTT.

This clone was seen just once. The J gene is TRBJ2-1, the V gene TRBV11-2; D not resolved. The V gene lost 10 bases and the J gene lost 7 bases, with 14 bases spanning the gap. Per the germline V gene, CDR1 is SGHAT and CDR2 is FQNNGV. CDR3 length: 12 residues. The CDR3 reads CATQSAVNEQFF. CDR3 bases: TGTGCCACCCAAAGTGCGGTGAATGAGCAGTTCTTC.

For the CDR3, the DNA is TGTGCAAGTCGCTTCATTCCAGGAGGAGGGGCATCCTACGAGCAGTACTTC. Residues: CASRFIPGGGASYEQYF. The chain couples TRBV12-2 to TRBJ2-7; whether TRBD2, the table's D call, matches the DNA was not checked. TRBV12-2 is noted as a pseudogene. The CDR3 runs 17 residues.

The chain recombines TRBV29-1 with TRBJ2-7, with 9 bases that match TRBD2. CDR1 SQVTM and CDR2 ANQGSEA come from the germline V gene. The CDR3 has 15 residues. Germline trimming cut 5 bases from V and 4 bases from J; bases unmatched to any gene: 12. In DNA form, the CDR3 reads TGCAGCGTTCTATTGGCTAGCGGGGCATTTTACGAGCAGTACTTC. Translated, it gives CSVLLASGAFYEQYF.

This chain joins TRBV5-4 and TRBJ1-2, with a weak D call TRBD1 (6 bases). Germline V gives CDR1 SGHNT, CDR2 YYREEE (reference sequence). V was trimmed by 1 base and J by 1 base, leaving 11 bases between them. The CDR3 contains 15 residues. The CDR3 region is CASSLWDTYNYGYTF. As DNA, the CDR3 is TGTGCCAGCAGCTTGTGGGACACCTATAACTATGGCTACACCTTC.

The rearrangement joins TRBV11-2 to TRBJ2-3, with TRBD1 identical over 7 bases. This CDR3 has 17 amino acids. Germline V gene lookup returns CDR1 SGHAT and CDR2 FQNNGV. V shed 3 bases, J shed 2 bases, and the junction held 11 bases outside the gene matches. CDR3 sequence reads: CASSFSLGQKNTDTQYF. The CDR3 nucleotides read TGTGCCAGCAGCTTTTCCCTGGGACAGAAGAACACAGATACGCAGTATTTT.

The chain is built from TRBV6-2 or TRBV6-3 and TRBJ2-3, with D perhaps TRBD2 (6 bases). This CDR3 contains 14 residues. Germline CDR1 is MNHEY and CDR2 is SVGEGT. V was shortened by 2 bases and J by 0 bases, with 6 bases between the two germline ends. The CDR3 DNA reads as TGTGCCAGCAGTTACCGGGAGAGCACAGATACGCAGTATTTT. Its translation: CASSYRESTDTQYF.